A selection of T cell receptor beta chains follows, all from one sample in a study of blood T cell repertoires in COVID-19. The protocol was immunoSEQ multiplex PCR, while the TCRdb copy is restricted to in-frame clones and leaves out a portion. The table shows roughly 140,000 clones, with over 80% occurring only once. Sequenced sample: PBMCs or T cells enriched from blood (not recorded which). The receptors here all came from a man aged 55 to 70 who had recovered from COVID-19. The CDR3 runs from the conserved cysteine through the conserved F or W.

V: TRBV5-1
CDR3: CASSRRGLEDGYTF

V: TRBV19
CDR3: CASTVDRVNEKLFF

V: TRBV2
CDR3: CASSGTGSRGYTF

V: TRBV10-3
CDR3: CAISDKTVAYEQYF

V: TRBV28
CDR3: CASSYTPLLSRGSYEQYF

V: TRBV9
CDR3: CASSVATSYNTGELFF

V: TRBV7-2
CDR3: CASSLAASGRALLYTGELFF

V: TRBV6-1
CDR3: CASSDRGSGGAYEQYF

V: TRBV6-5
CDR3: CASQDRNTEAFF

V: TRBV20-1
CDR3: CSASTRSRETQYF

V: TRBV12-3/TRBV12-4
CDR3: CASSSSLASEQFF